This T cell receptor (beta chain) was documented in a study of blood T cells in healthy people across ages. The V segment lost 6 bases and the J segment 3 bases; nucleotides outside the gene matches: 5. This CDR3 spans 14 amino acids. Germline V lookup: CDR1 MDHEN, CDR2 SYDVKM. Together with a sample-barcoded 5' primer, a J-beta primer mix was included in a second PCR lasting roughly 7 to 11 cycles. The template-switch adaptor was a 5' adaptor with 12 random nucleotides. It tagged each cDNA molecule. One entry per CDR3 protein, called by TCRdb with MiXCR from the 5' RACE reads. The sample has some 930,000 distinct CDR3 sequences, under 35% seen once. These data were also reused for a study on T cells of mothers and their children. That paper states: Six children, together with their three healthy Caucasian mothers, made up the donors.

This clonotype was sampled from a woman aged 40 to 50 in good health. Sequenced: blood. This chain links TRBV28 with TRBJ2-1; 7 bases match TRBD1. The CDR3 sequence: CASRQGSDYNEQFF. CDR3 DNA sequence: TGTGCCAGCAGACAGGGGTCCGACTACAATGAGCAGTTCTTC.